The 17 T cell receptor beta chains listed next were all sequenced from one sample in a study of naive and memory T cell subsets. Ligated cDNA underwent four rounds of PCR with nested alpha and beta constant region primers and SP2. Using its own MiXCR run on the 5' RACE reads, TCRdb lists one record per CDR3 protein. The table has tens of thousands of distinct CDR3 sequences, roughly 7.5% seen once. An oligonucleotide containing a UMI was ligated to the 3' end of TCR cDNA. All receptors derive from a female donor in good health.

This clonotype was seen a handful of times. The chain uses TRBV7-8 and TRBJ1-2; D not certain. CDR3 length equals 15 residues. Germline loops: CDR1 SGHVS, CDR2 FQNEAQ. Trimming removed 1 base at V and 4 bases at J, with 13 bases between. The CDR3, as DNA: TGTGCCAGCAGCTTAGATGCCCTCGTTGGCTATGGCTACACCTTC. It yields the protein CASSLDALVGYGYTF.

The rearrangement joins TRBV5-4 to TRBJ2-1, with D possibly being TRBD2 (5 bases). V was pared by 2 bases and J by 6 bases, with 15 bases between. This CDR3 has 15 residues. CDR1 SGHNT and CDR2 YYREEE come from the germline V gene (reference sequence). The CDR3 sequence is CASSFEGLQSNEQFF. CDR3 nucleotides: TGTGCCAGCAGCTTTGAAGGACTTCAGTCCAATGAGCAGTTCTTC.

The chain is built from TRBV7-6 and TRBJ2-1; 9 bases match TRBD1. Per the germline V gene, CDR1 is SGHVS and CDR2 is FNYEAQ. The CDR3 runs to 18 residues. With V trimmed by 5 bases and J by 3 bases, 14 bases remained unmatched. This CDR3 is CASSPAARTGVYYNEQFF. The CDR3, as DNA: TGTGCCAGCAGCCCAGCGGCCCGGACAGGGGTTTACTACAATGAGCAGTTCTTC. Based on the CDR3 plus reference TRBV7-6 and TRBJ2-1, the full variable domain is GAGVSQSPRYKVTKRGQDVALRCDPISGHVSLYWYRQALGQGPEFLTYFNYEAQQDKSGLPNDRFSAERPEGSISTLTIQRTEQRDSAMYRCASSPAARTGVYYNEQFFGPGTRLTVL.

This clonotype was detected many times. DNA of the CDR3: TGTGCCAGCAGCCAAACTCCCGGGGAGACCCAGTACTTC. Translation: CASSQTPGETQYF. V is TRBV14 and J is TRBJ2-5; D unresolved. Germline V gene data show CDR1 as SGHDN and CDR2 as FVKESK. There are 13 residues in the CDR3. V was shortened by 2 bases and J by 5 bases, with 9 bases between the two germline ends.

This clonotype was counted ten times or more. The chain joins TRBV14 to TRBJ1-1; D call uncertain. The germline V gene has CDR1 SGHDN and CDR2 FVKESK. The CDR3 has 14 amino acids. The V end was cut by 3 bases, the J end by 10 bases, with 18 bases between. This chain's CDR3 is CASSHLGKWGRAFF. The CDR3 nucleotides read TGTGCCAGCAGCCACCTTGGGAAGTGGGGTCGAGCTTTCTTT.

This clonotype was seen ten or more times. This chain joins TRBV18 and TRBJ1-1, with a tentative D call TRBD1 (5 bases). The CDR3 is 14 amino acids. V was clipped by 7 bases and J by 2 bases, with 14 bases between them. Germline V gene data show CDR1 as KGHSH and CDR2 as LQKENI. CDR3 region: CASFGGDGNTEAFF. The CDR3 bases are TGTGCCAGCTTCGGAGGGGACGGTAACACTGAAGCTTTCTTT.

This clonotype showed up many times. The CDR3 DNA follows: TGTGCCAGTAGTACAGGACAGGGGCGCAGAACTAATGAAAAACTGTTTTTT. Amino acids: CASSTGQGRRTNEKLFF. The chain uses TRBV19 and TRBJ1-4, with 9 positions matching TRBD1. V shed 4 bases and J 1 base; nucleotides not matched to a gene: 7. Germline values: CDR1 LNHDA, CDR2 SQIVND (reference sequence). CDR3 size: 17 residues.

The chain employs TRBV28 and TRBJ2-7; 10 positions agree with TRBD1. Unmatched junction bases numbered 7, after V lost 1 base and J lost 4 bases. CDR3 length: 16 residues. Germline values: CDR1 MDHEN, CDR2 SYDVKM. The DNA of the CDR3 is TGTGCCAGCAGTTTATTGTTGGGACAGGGGAGTTACGAGCAGTACTTC. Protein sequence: CASSLLLGQGSYEQYF.

Here the CDR3 reads CAIRDRDYYGYTF. In nucleotides, the CDR3 is TGTGCCATCAGGGACAGGGACTACTATGGCTACACCTTC. This chain connects TRBV10-3 to TRBJ1-2; the match to TRBD1 covers 8 bases. Germline V gene sequence: CDR1 ENHRY, CDR2 SYGVKD. The V and J ends lost 6 bases and 3 bases, in that order; junction bases with no gene match: 3. CDR3 size: 13 residues.

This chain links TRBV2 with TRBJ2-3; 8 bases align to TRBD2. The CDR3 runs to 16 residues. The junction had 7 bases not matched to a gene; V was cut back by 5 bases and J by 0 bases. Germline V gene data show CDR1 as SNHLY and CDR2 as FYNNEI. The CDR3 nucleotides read TGTGCCAGCAGTAGTCCCGGGGGGGCTAGCACAGATACGCAGTATTTT. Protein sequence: CASSSPGGASTDTQYF.

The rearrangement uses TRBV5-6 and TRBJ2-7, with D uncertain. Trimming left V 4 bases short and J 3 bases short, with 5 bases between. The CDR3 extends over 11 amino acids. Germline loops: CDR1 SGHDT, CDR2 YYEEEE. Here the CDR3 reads CASSKNYEQYF. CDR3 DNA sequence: TGTGCCAGCAGCAAGAACTACGAGCAGTACTTC.

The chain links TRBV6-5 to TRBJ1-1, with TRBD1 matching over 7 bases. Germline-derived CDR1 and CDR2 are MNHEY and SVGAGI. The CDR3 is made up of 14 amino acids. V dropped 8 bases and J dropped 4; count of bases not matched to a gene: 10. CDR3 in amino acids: CASGAGGNPTEAFF. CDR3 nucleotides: TGTGCCAGCGGCGCAGGGGGTAACCCCACTGAAGCTTTCTTT.

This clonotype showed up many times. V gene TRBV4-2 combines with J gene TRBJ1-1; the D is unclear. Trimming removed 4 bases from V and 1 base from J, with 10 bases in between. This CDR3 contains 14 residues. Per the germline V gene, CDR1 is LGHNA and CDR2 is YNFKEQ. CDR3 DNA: TGTGCCAGCAGCCCGGCCCAGTGGAACACTGAAGCTTTCTTT. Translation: CASSPAQWNTEAFF.

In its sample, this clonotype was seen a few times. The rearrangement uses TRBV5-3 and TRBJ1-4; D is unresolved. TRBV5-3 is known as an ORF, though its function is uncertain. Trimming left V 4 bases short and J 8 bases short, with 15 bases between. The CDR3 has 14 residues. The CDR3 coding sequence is TGTGCCAGAAGCCAGACCCGTGAGAAGGAAAAACTGTTTTTT. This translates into CARSQTREKEKLFF.

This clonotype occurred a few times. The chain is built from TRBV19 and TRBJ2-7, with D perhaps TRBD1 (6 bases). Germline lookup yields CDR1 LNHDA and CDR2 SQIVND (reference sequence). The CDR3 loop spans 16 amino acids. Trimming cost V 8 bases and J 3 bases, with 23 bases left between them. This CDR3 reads CASARAGGQPLYEQYF. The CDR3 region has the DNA TGTGCCAGTGCTAGGGCAGGTGGACAGCCCCTCTACGAGCAGTACTTC.

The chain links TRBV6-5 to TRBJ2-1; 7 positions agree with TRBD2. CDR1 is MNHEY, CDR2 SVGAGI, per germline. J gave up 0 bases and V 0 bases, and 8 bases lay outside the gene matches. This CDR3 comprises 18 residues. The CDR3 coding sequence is TGTGCCAGCAGTTACTCGCGACCCGGGGGGAGCTCCTACAATGAGCAGTTCTTC. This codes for CASSYSRPGGSSYNEQFF.

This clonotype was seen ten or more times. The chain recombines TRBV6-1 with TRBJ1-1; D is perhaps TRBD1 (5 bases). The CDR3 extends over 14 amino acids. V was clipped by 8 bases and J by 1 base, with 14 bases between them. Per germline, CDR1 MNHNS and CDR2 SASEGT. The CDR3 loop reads CASGPRGPNTEAFF. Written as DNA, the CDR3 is TGTGCCAGCGGTCCTAGGGGACCGAACACTGAAGCTTTCTTT.